This TCR beta chain was sequenced in a study of T cells in localized non-small cell lung cancer. Germline CDR1 is LNHDA and CDR2 is SQIVND (reference sequence). The CDR3 sequence is 13 residues long. Trimming removed 11 bases at V and 3 bases at J, with 13 bases between. Sequenced by immunoSEQ multiplex PCR; TCRdb stores in-frame clones only, minus some. The table lists about 20,000 clones, approximately 90% of them singletons. The chain combines TRBV19 with TRBJ1-4; no reliable D call. The receptor comes from a man aged 35 to 69 with stage II squamous cell lung carcinoma. Sequencing used PBMCs, obtained before any cancer treatment. CDR3 nucleotide sequence: TGTGCCGCAACGTCGAGGGCTAATGAAAAACTGTTTTTT. Translated: CAATSRANEKLFF.